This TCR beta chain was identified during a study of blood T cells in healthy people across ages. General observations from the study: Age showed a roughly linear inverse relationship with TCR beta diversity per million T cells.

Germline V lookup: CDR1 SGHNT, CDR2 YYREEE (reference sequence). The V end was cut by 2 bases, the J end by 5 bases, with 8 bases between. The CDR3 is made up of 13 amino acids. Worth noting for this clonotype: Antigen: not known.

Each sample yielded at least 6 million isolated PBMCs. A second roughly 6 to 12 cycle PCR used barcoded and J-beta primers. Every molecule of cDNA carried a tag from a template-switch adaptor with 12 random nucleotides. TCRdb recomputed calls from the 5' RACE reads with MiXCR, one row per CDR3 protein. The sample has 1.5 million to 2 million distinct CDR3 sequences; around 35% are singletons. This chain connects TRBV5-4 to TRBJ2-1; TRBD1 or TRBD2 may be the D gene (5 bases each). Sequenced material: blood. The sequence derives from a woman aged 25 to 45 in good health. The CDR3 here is CASSLGDDNEQFF. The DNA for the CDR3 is TGTGCCAGCAGCTTAGGGGACGACAATGAGCAGTTCTTC.